This T cell receptor (beta chain) stems from a study of beta chain features in type 1 diabetes listed by TCRdb under 2018. A note on the overall study: No differences in mean age, gender distribution, total cell number or subset yield were found between patients and healthy donors. A total of some 110 million sorted cells were examined across all samples, and the number of cells per subset was strongly correlated with RNA yield. Whereas all 30 or so donors provided naive and central memory subsets, regulatory and stem cell-like memory subsets were isolated from just 8 patients and about 8 healthy donors. In the study, recently diagnosed type 1 diabetes patients and matched healthy donors were compared on the TCRB repertoires of their sorted circulating CD4+ T cell subsets.

The investigation overall reported the following: Because the HLA sub-analyses included only small numbers of individuals, any influence of HLA type on TCRB rearrangement was left unresolved. Sequencing cDNA rather than genomic DNA could over-represent highly expressing activated cells, although activation and CD3 levels did not differ between groups. A moderate but significant shortening of TCRB CDR3 length was observed in type 1 diabetes patients in all four CD4+ subsets. PCR might favor shorter templates, but patient and control samples were amplified and corrected together, so any skew would affect both groups equally. Naive, central memory and regulatory TCRB repertoires appeared more similar among patients than among healthy donors. Fewer insertions and more nucleotide deletions at VDJ recombination sites were observed in patients with type 1 diabetes, implying thymic rearrangement abnormalities.

Each donor gave one peripheral blood draw, averaging roughly 120 mL, which was collected into heparinised tubes. A BD FACSAria II was used to sort naive, central memory, regulatory and stem cell-like memory CD4+ T cells with a panel that included CD45RO, CCR7, CD25, CD127, CD95 and CD27. A purity above 95% was achieved for all sorted populations. PBMCs were separated immediately by Lymphoprep density gradient centrifugation and were stained directly, without being cultured. To minimize batch effects, samples were stained and sorted in pairs, one healthy donor with one patient per experiment. Notes on this clone: Its antigen is still unknown. One base away there is no much larger clone; base qualities are not given.

The entire isolated RNA was reverse transcribed using the High Capacity cDNA Reverse Transcription Kit, and thus expressed TCRB transcripts were sequenced. Naive, central memory and regulatory T cell samples underwent deep immunoSEQ sequencing, averaging about 3.3 million total reads per sample. Sorted cells were lysed in RLT buffer and RNA was extracted with DNase-treated RNeasy Micro or Mini kits, depending on cell number. Each cell subset was processed separately to prevent cross-contamination, with patient and healthy donor samples processed together. The immunoSEQ multiplex PCR was used to amplify TCRB sequences from cDNA, yielding 87-bp fragments that span the CDR3 region. Sequencing of the amplicons was done on the Illumina HiSeq platform. The study's own analysis went as follows. Synthetic template baselines were used to correct PCR bias computationally, reads within Hamming distance 2 were collapsed together, and singletons that could not be merged were discarded. Reads were aligned to IMGT to assign V, D and J genes, CDR3 length, and insertions or deletions at six rearrangement sites. Within each subset, clonotype counts were normalized to sorted cell number, and only after that were true diversity and Gini coefficients computed with the tcR R package. Repertoire sharing was quantified using the overlap coefficient calculated on TCRB nucleotide sequences. As a proxy for the pre-selection repertoire, out-of-frame TCRB sequences from naive cells were analyzed. The table comes from immuneACCESS by way of TCRdb, which keeps in-frame sequences with V and J called. Part of the clones is missing from these tables; in studies checked, under half for an unresolved V gene and the rest for unknown reasons. V and J calls and clone size follow that table, whereas D and trimming were derived from the DNA. Here the sample has about 620,000 clones; around 15% occur a single time. Together, the top ten hold approximately 0.099% of the sample.

The TCR sequence derives from a man aged 18 to 29 in good health. The sample taken for sequencing was naive CD4+ T cells from blood. Read against the paper, the sample's cell subset or site label means: true naive CD4+ T cells.

The DNA is TGCGCCAGCAGCTTTTTACAGGGGGCAACCGGGGAGCTGTTTTTT. This encodes CASSFLQGATGELFF. The chain is assembled from TRBV5-1 and TRBJ2-2, with TRBD1 identical over 9 junction bases. From the cysteine through the phenylalanine, the CDR3 covers 15 amino acids. Here the CDR3 DNA is all that survives: 45 bases in frame from base 1. Compared with germline, V lacks 2 bases and J lacks 5 bases; bases without a gene match: 4. The germline V gene specifies SGHRS as CDR1 and YFSETQ as CDR2.